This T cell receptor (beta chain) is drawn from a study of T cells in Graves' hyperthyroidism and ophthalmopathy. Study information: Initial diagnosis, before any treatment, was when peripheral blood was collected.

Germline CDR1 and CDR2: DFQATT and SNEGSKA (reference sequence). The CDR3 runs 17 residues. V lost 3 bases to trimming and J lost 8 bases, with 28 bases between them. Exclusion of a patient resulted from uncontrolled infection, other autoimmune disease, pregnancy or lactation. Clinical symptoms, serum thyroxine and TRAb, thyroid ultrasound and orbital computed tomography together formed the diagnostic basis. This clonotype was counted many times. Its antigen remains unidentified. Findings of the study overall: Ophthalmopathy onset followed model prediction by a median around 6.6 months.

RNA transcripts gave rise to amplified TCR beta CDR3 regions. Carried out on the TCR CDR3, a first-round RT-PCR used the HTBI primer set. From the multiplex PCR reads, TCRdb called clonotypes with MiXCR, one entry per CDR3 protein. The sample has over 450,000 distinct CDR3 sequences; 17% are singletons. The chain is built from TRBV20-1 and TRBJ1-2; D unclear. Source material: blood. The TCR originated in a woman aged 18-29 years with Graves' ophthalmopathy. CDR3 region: CSARPSFIERVSEGYTF. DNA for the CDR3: TGCAGTGCTAGGCCTAGTTTCATTGAACGGGTTTCGGAAGGCTACACCTTC.